The rows below give T cell receptor beta chains drawn from one sample of a study of blood T cell repertoires in COVID-19. The assay was immunoSEQ multiplex PCR, and TCRdb's table has in-frame clones only and misses some. Among 350,000 or so clones listed, around nine tenths were seen once. Sequenced input: PBMCs or T cells enriched from blood (not recorded which). The receptors shown here come from a woman aged 25-40 years who had been exposed to COVID-19. The CDR3 runs from the conserved cysteine through the conserved F or W. D genes are given only for firm matches. The size of a clone is reported for some rows only, either as once, few or many, or as a class for expanded clones.

TRBV7-2	NA	TRBJ1-4	NA	TGTGCCAGCAGCTTGTGGGGCAGGCAAACTAATGAAAAACTGTTTTTT	CASSLWGRQTNEKLFF
TRBV9	NA	TRBJ2-6	NA	TGTGCCAGCAGCGCTCCCCCGGGGTGGGCTGGGGCCAACGTCCTGACTTTC	CASSAPPGWAGANVLTF
TRBV27	TRBD1	TRBJ2-5	NA	TGTGCCAGCAGGACCTCGGACAGGTTACAAGAGACCCAGTACTTC	CASRTSDRLQETQYF
TRBV20-1	NA	TRBJ2-5	NA	TGCAGTGCTCCTACTGACTGGTTACAGTACTTC	CSAPTDWLQYF
TRBV19	NA	TRBJ2-2	once	TGTGCCAGTAGTAGAACAGGGTCCACCGGGGAGCTGTTTTTT	CASSRTGSTGELFF
TRBV28	NA	TRBJ2-7	NA	TGTGCCAGCAGTCCTGTAGGGGGGGCTGGGTACGAGCAGTACTTC	CASSPVGGAGYEQYF
TRBV9	NA	TRBJ2-5	NA	TGTGCCAGCAGCGTGTCGACGGGAGAGGTGGGGGAGACCCAGTACTTC	CASSVSTGEVGETQYF
TRBV12-5	TRBD1	TRBJ2-7	NA	TGTGCTAGTGGACGAACAGGGGACGAGCAGTACTTC	CASGRTGDEQYF
TRBV11-3	NA	TRBJ1-3	NA	TGTGCCAGCGCTTCGAACAGGCGCCGCTCTGGAAACACCATATATTTT	CASASNRRRSGNTIYF
TRBV5-1	TRBD1	TRBJ2-5	once	TGCGCCAGCGTACCAGGGACAGGGGTTGGAGAGACCCAGTACTTC	CASVPGTGVGETQYF
TRBV28	NA	TRBJ2-1	NA	TGTGCCAGCAGTCAGACGGTACAGACAAATGAGCAGTTCTTC	CASSQTVQTNEQFF
TRBV19	NA	TRBJ1-1	NA	TGTGCCAGTAGTATGGCGGACAGGAACACTGAAGCTTTCTTT	CASSMADRNTEAFF
TRBV27	TRBD1	TRBJ2-7	NA	TGTGCCAGTAGAAAACAGGGGAACCACGAGCAGTACTTC	CASRKQGNHEQYF
TRBV2	NA	TRBJ2-7	NA	TGTGCCAGCAGTGTTCCAGCCCGGGGAAGGAGCGACGAGCAGTACTTC	CASSVPARGRSDEQYF
TRBV29-1	NA	TRBJ2-1	few	TGCAGCGTTGACCCAAGTTTAACACCCAGCTCCTACAATGAGCAGTTCTTC	CSVDPSLTPSSYNEQFF
TRBV16	TRBD1	TRBJ1-6	NA	TGTGCCAGCAGCCGAGCTCACCGGGACAGGGTAAATTCACCCCTCCACTTT	CASSRAHRDRVNSPLHF
TRBV10-3	TRBD1	TRBJ2-5	NA	TGTGCCATCAGCAACGCCGGGACAGGTCAAGAGACCCAGTACTTC	CAISNAGTGQETQYF
TRBV28	NA	TRBJ1-2	once	TGTGCCAGCAGTTTAGGGGGCAGGGGAGCCTATGGCTACACCTTC	CASSLGGRGAYGYTF
TRBV11-2	TRBD1	TRBJ1-2	NA	TGTGCCAGCAGCTTATCCCGCCTCCGGGACAGGGGGTTGAGGGGCTACACCTTC	CASSLSRLRDRGLRGYTF
TRBV2	NA	TRBJ1-1	NA	TGTGCCAGCAGGGAGACAGGCGGCACTGAAGCTTTCTTT	CASRETGGTEAFF
TRBV27	TRBD2	TRBJ2-7	NA	TGTGCCAGCAGCATAGACGGGACTAGTGACTACGAGCAGTACTTC	CASSIDGTSDYEQYF
TRBV14	TRBD2	TRBJ2-5	NA	TGTGCCAGCAGCCTGGGACTAGCGGGAGGGCAAGAGACCCAGTACTTC	CASSLGLAGGQETQYF
TRBV30	NA	TRBJ2-3	NA	TGTGCCTGGGGATTATCGGGTACGCAGTATTTT	CAWGLSGTQYF
TRBV5-4	TRBD1	TRBJ2-3	NA	TGTGCCAGCAGCCGCATAAGGACAGGGGAGATAGATACGCAGTATTTT	CASSRIRTGEIDTQYF
TRBV7-6	NA	TRBJ2-7	NA	TGTGCCAGCAGCTTAGGCGGGCTAGCCTCCTACGAGCAGTACTTC	CASSLGGLASYEQYF
TRBV28	NA	TRBJ1-1	NA	TGTGCCAGCACCGGGCCTGACAGTGAAGCTTTCTTT	CASTGPDSEAFF
TRBV4-1	TRBD2	TRBJ2-1	NA	TGCGCCAGCAGCCAACTGAACCCGGGACTAGCGGGAGAACCGGGTGAGCAGTTCTTC	CASSQLNPGLAGEPGEQFF
TRBV27	NA	TRBJ2-2	NA	TGTGCCAGCAGTCTTAACACCGGGGAGCTGTTTTTT	CASSLNTGELFF
TRBV24-1	TRBD2	TRBJ2-1	once	TGTGCCACCAGTGATTTGCAGGCGGGAGGGCCGCTTGAGGAGCAGTTCTTC	CATSDLQAGGPLEEQFF
TRBV6-5	NA	TRBJ2-3	NA	TGTGCCAGCAGTTATAGTACCAGCGGGAGCACAGATACGCAGTATTTT	CASSYSTSGSTDTQYF
TRBV7-7	NA	TRBJ1-2	NA	TGTGCCAGCAGCTCGTCATTTCGCGGGACGAAAAACTATGGCTACACCTTC	CASSSSFRGTKNYGYTF
TRBV7-6	TRBD1	TRBJ2-7	once	TGTGCCAGCAGTCTAGGCTCCGGGACAGGGCGAGGGGAGCAGTACTTC	CASSLGSGTGRGEQYF
TRBV25-1	NA	TRBJ2-1	once	TGTGCCAGCAGTGAATACAGGGGACAAGACAATGAGCAGTTCTTC	CASSEYRGQDNEQFF
TRBV30	TRBD1	TRBJ1-5	few	TGTGCCTGGAGGGGGACAGGGATGAATCAGCCCCAGCATTTT	CAWRGTGMNQPQHF
TRBV5-1	TRBD1	TRBJ2-1	NA	TGCGCCAGCAGTTTTACAGGGGACCTACAGTTCTTC	CASSFTGDLQFF
TRBV11-2	NA	TRBJ2-6	NA	TGTGCCAGCAGCTTAGATTTATCTGGGGCCAACGTCCTGACTTTC	CASSLDLSGANVLTF
TRBV7-6	NA	TRBJ2-1	NA	TGTGCCAGCAGCCTTAACTCGGGTTACAATGAGCAGTTCTTC	CASSLNSGYNEQFF
TRBV7-9	TRBD2	TRBJ2-1	NA	TGTGCCAGCAGCCTAGGGACTAGCGGGAACGTTAACAATGAGCAGTTCTTC	CASSLGTSGNVNNEQFF
TRBV5-8	TRBD2	TRBJ2-1	once	TGTGCCAGCAGCCGATTAACTAGCGGGAGTTCTCAGTATGAGCAGTTCTTC	CASSRLTSGSSQYEQFF
TRBV12-3/TRBV12-4	NA	TRBJ1-6	NA	TGTGCCAGCAGCCGGGGGGATAATTCACCCCTCCACTTT	CASSRGDNSPLHF
TRBV7-8	NA	TRBJ2-7	NA	TGTGCCAGCAGCTTAGCTCCGTTTGGGGCAGGGGCGCCTACCTACGAGCAGTACTTC	CASSLAPFGAGAPTYEQYF